This passage covers 5 T cell receptor beta chains from one sample sequenced in a study of blood T cells in healthy people across ages. For the second PCR, which ran for about 7 to 12 cycles, a sample-barcoded 5' primer and a J-beta primer mix were used. TCRdb passed the 5' RACE reads through MiXCR, listing each CDR3 protein once. The sample has some 750,000 distinct CDR3 sequences; 22% are singletons. The sample was blood. The receptors were sampled from a man aged 70-80 years in good health.

The rearrangement uses TRBV6-5 and TRBJ2-7; possibly TRBD1 or TRBD2 for D (5 bases each). Trimming removed 7 bases at V and 1 base at J, with 17 bases between. The CDR3 contains 15 residues. Germline V gene data show CDR1 as MNHEY and CDR2 as SVGAGI. CDR3 sequence reads: CASKLGGQGSYEQYF. DNA for the CDR3: TGTGCCAGCAAACTAGGCGGCCAGGGTTCCTACGAGCAGTACTTC.

Only a few counts were recorded for this clonotype. The chain uses TRBV10-3 and TRBJ1-4, with D tentatively TRBD1 (5 bases). V lost 8 bases, J lost 6 bases, and 10 bases lay in between. The CDR3 covers 12 residues. Germline V CDR1 and CDR2: ENHRY, SYGVKD. CDR3 in DNA: TGTGCCATCCCTGGGGGAGATGAAAAACTGTTTTTT. Translated, it gives CAIPGGDEKLFF.

This clonotype was observed a handful of times. The gene calls are TRBV7-9 and TRBJ2-1, with TRBD2 matching over 11 bases. The assigned J gene may be wrong: the sequence end matches TRBJ2-5 better. This CDR3 region has 13 residues. Germline CDR1 SEHNR, CDR2 FQNEAQ (reference sequence). For the CDR3, the DNA is TGTGCCGGATCACTAGCGGGAGTAGAGACCCAGTACTTC. Protein product: CAGSLAGVETQYF.

The chain employs TRBV20-1 and TRBJ1-2; D is unresolved. There are 10 residues in the CDR3. The ends were cut back, 6 bases at V and 6 bases at J, with 8 bases in the middle. Germline CDR1 DFQATT, CDR2 SNEGSKA (reference sequence). CDR3 nucleotides: TGCAGTGCAGGATCGAATGGCTACACCTTC. This codes for CSAGSNGYTF.

This clonotype occurred a few times. The rearrangement uses TRBV7-2 and TRBJ1-1; 8 bases match TRBD1. Germline CDR1 SGHTA, CDR2 FQGNSA. J gave up 8 bases and V 5 bases, and 7 bases lay outside the gene matches. The length of the CDR3 is 13 residues. CDR3 bases: TGTGCCAGCAGCATCTCCCGACAGGGGGAAGCTTTCTTT. Translation gives CASSISRQGEAFF.